This TCR beta chain was profiled in a study of T cell responses to AZD1222 COVID-19 vaccine. Trimming took 4 bases from V and 5 from J, leaving 12 bases between them. CDR1 and CDR2 from the germline V gene are MNHEY and SMNVEV (reference sequence). This CDR3 comprises 15 residues. Data came from immunoSEQ multiplex PCR; TCRdb stores just in-frame clones and leaves some out. This sample has about 25,000 clones, with more than 85% found just once. The material was peripheral blood, obtained 28 days after the second AZD1222 dose. The receptor was isolated from an adult who received the AZD1222 COVID-19 vaccine. V gene TRBV27 combines with J gene TRBJ1-6; tentatively, D is TRBD1 (5 bases). This CDR3 reads CASSSVTGDNSPLHF. The CDR3 nucleotides read TGTGCCAGCAGTTCGGTAACGGGGGATAATTCACCCCTCCACTTT.